This T cell receptor beta chain comes out of a study of shared clonotypes between healthy human individuals. The naive CD8 population came from CD45RO-negative cells selected for CCR7, without terminally differentiated effector memory CD45RA+ cells. Original processing notes: Filtering of immunoSEQ junctional sequences could not match full-length read filtering. The protocol was immunoSEQ multiplex PCR, while the TCRdb copy is restricted to in-frame clones and leaves out a portion. V, J and clone size are taken as reported in that table, and D and trimming were inferred from the DNA itself. The table records hundreds of thousands of clones, almost 95% of them present only once. The V end lost 7 bases, the J end lost 5 bases, and 6 bases lay between the germline ends. CDR3 length: 11 residues. The germline gives CDR1 MNHEY, CDR2 SVGAGI. Regarding this clone: Antigen specificity is unknown.

Study findings and constraints: Relative to memory subsets, naive subsets generally showed larger estimated richness. Clonotypes not shared had lower generation probabilities than those common to all four donors.

This clonotype was obtained from a man younger than 40 in good health. V is TRBV6-5 and J is TRBJ2-1; the D is unclear. The sequencing sample was made of naive CD8+ T cells sorted from blood. The DNA for the CDR3 is TGTGCCAGCATGGCAAACAATGAGCAGTTCTTC. This codes for CASMANNEQFF.